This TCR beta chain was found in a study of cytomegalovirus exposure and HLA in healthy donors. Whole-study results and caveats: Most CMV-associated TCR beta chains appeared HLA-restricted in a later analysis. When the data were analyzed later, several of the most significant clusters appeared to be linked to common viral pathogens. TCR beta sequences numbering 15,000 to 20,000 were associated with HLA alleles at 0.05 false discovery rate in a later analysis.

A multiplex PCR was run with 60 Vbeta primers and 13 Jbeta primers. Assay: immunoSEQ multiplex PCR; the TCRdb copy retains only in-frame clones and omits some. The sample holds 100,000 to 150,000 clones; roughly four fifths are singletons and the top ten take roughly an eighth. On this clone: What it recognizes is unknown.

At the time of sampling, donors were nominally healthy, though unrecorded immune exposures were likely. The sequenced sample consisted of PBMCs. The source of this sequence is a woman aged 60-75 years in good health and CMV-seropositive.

This CDR3 reads CASSELQGHSNQPQHF. In nucleotides, the CDR3 is TGTGCCAGCAGTGAACTTCAGGGGCATAGCAATCAGCCCCAGCATTTT. The rearrangement uses TRBV2 and TRBJ1-5; tentative D call: TRBD1 (6 bases). Germline-derived CDR1 and CDR2 are SNHLY and FYNNEI. The CDR3 is made up of 16 amino acids. The ends were cut back, 2 bases at V and 0 bases at J, with 11 bases in the middle.